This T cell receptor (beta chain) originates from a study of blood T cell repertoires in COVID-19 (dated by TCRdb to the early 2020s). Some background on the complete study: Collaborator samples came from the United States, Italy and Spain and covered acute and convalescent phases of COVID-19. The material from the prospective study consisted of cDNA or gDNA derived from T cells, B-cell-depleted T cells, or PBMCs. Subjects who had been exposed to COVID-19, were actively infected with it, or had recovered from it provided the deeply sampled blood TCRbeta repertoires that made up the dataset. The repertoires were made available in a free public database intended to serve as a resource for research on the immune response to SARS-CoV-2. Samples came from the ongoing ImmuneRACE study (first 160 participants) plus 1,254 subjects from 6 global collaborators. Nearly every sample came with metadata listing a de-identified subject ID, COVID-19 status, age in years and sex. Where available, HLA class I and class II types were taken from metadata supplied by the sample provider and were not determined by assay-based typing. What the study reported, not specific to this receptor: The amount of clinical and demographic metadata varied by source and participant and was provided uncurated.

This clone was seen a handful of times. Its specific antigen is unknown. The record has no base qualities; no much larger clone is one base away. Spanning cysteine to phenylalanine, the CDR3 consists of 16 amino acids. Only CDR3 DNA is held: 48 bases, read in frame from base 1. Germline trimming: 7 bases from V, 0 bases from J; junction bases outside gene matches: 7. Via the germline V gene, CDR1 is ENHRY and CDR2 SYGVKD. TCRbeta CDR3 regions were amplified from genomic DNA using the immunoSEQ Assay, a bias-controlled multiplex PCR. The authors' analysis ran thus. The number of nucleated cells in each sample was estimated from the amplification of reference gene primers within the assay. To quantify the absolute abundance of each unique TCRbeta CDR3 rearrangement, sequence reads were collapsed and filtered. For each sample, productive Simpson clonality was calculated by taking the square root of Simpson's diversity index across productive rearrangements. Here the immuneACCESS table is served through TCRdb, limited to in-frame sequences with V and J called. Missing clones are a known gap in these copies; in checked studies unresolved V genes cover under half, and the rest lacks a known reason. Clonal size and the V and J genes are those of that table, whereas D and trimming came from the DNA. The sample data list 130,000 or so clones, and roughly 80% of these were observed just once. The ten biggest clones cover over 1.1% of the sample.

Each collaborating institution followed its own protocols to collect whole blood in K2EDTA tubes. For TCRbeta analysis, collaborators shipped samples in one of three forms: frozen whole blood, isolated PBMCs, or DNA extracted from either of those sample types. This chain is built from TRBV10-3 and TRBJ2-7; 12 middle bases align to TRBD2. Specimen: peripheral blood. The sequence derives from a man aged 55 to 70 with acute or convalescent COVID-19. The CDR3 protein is CAIKTGLAGNSYEQYF. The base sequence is TGTGCCATCAAAACGGGACTAGCGGGTAACTCCTACGAGCAGTACTTC.